A single sample gave rise to the 18 T cell receptor beta chains below, sequenced in a study of blood T cell repertoires in COVID-19 (dated by TCRdb to 2018 to 2020). Library prep was done by the immunoSEQ multiplex PCR assay. TCRdb stores this immuneACCESS table with in-frame sequences only. Part of the clones is absent; in the studies checked, under half of the shortfall reflects unresolved V genes, and no reason is known for the rest. This sample has about 400,000 clones in its table, and 80% to 90% of those were observed once. Together, the top ten hold just over 7% of the sample. Sequences were obtained from peripheral blood. These receptors all stem from an older woman with COVID-19, enrolled during active disease.

The rearrangement joins TRBV19 to TRBJ1-2, with 9 bases fitting TRBD1. Germline V gives CDR1 LNHDA, CDR2 SQIVND (reference sequence). The CDR3 is 15 residues long. Trimming took 8 bases from V and 1 from J; bases not matched to a gene: 8. The CDR3 DNA follows: TGTGCCAGTCGGCCGGGGGACAGGGATAACTATGGCTACACCTTC. Amino acids: CASRPGDRDNYGYTF.

This chain joins TRBV5-4 and TRBJ1-2; no clear D gene. The CDR3 length is 13 residues. Germline V gene sequence: CDR1 SGHNT, CDR2 YYREEE (reference sequence). V lost 2 bases and J lost 4, with 9 bases in between. DNA of the CDR3: TGTGCCAGCAGCTTCCAGTTCTCCTATGGCTACACCTTC. Protein: CASSFQFSYGYTF. Based on the CDR3 plus reference TRBV5-4 and TRBJ1-2, the full variable domain is ETGVTQSPTHLIKTRGQQVTLRCSSQSGHNTVSWYQQALGQGPQFIFQYYREEENGRGNFPPRFSGLQFPNYSSELNVNALELDDSALYLCASSFQFSYGYTFGSGTRLTVV.

The rearrangement links TRBV7-3 to TRBJ1-5, with D hard to call. Germline values: CDR1 SGHTA, CDR2 FQGTGA. Trimming removed 6 bases from V and 1 base from J, with 13 bases in between. The CDR3 extends over 15 amino acids. The CDR3 DNA reads as TGTGCCAGCAGAAGACAAAGGAGGAGCAATCAGCCCCAGCATTTT. Translating it yields CASRRQRRSNQPQHF.

This rearrangement joins TRBV20-1 to TRBJ1-2; D is unresolved. Trimming removed 3 bases from V and 4 bases from J, with 12 bases in between. CDR1 and CDR2 (germline): DFQATT, SNEGSKA (reference sequence). The CDR3 totals 13 residues. CDR3 amino acids: CSASKGGGYGYTF. CDR3 nucleotides: TGCAGTGCTAGTAAGGGAGGTGGCTATGGCTACACCTTC.

As regards this clone: The same CDR3 also results from other DNA sequences found in this sample. The chain employs TRBV6-5 and TRBJ1-6; D perhaps matches TRBD1 (5 bases). Germline lookup yields CDR1 MNHEY and CDR2 SVGAGI. The V end lost 8 bases, the J end lost 6 bases, and 11 bases lay between the germline ends. The CDR3 extends over 13 amino acids. CDR3 sequence reads: CASSREGNSPLHF. CDR3 nucleotides: TGTGCCAGCTCCAGGGAGGGTAATTCACCCCTCCACTTT.

The CDR3 DNA sequence: TGTGCCAGCAGCTTAGGCGGGACAGGGTCCGTCTATGGCTACACCTTC. This encodes CASSLGGTGSVYGYTF. The chain is built from TRBV7-2 and TRBJ1-2, with 9 bases fitting TRBD1. CDR3 size: 16 residues. Germline assignment: CDR1 SGHTA and CDR2 FQGNSA. The J segment lost 4 bases and the V segment lost 1 base, leaving 7 bases of the junction unmatched.

This rearrangement joins TRBV6-5 to TRBJ2-6; unclear D gene. Looked up from germline, CDR1 is MNHEY and CDR2 is SVGAGI. The V end was cut by 4 bases, the J end by 0 bases, with 7 bases between. The length of the CDR3 is 15 residues. The CDR3 is CASSFTRSGANVLTF. For the CDR3, the DNA is TGTGCCAGCAGTTTTACTCGCTCTGGGGCCAACGTCCTGACTTTC.

The chain links TRBV18 to TRBJ1-4; 11 bases agree with TRBD1. Unmatched junction bases numbered 5, after V lost 3 bases and J lost 8 bases. Germline V lookup: CDR1 KGHSH, CDR2 LQKENI. The CDR3 sequence is 15 residues long. For the CDR3, the DNA is TGTGCCAGCTCACCTGGGACAGGGGGTAGAGAAAAACTGTTTTTT. Its protein product is CASSPGTGGREKLFF.

In the case of this clone: Other nucleotide sequences from this sample produce the same CDR3. J is TRBJ1-1 and V is TRBV12-3 or TRBV12-4; D may be TRBD1 (5 bases). The V gene lost 2 bases and the J gene lost 1 base, with 5 bases spanning the gap. The CDR3 runs 13 residues. The CDR3 is CASSLQGNTEAFF. CDR3 bases: TGTGCCAGCAGTTTACAGGGGAACACTGAAGCTTTCTTT.

V usage is TRBV29-1 and J usage is TRBJ2-5; 7 bases fit TRBD2. Germline CDR1 is SQVTM and CDR2 is ANQGSEA. The CDR3 consists of 12 residues. V shed 6 bases and J 5 bases; nucleotides not matched to a gene: 6. The CDR3 DNA is TGCAGCGTGGGAGGGATTGGGGAGACCCAGTACTTC. It encodes CSVGGIGETQYF.

The gene calls are TRBV5-1 and TRBJ2-2; D remains ambiguous. The CDR3 is 13 residues long. Trimming took off 5 bases at V and 4 bases at J, with 9 bases between the two ends. Germline V gene data show CDR1 as SGHRS and CDR2 as YFSETQ. The DNA of the CDR3 is TGCGCCAGCAGTTCGGGTTTCACCGGGGAGCTGTTTTTT. Amino acid sequence: CASSSGFTGELFF.

The chain uses TRBV9 and TRBJ1-2; 10 nucleotides align to TRBD1. CDR1 SGDLS and CDR2 YYNGEE come from the germline V gene. The J segment lost 6 bases and the V segment lost 0 bases, leaving 5 bases of the junction unmatched. The CDR3 is made up of 15 amino acids. The CDR3 bases are TGTGCCAGCAGCGTAGACCAGACAGGGGGCCATGGCTACACCTTC. Translated: CASSVDQTGGHGYTF.

V is TRBV10-1 and J is TRBJ2-7; D unresolved. Germline lookup yields CDR1 WNHNN and CDR2 SYGVQD (reference sequence). CDR3 size: 14 residues. The ends were cut back, 3 bases at V and 3 bases at J, with 12 bases in the middle. In DNA form, the CDR3 reads TGCGCCAGCAGTGACGCTAGATCGAGCTACGAGCAGTACTTC. Its protein product is CASSDARSSYEQYF.

This clone turned up a few times. The chain combines TRBV15 with TRBJ1-1; perhaps TRBD1 as D (5 bases). Trimming shortened V by 0 bases and J by 4 bases, and 18 bases separated the two germline ends. Germline assignment: CDR1 LNHNV and CDR2 YYDKDF (reference sequence). This CDR3 has 17 amino acids. CDR3: CATSREQGSIVGTEAFF. CDR3 DNA sequence: TGTGCCACCAGCAGAGAGCAGGGAAGTATCGTGGGCACTGAAGCTTTCTTT.

The J gene is TRBJ1-2, the V gene TRBV10-3, with 8 bases fitting TRBD1. With 6 bases clipped from V and 4 bases from J, the junction kept 7 bases outside the gene matches. CDR1 is ENHRY and CDR2 is SYGVKD in the germline V gene. This CDR3 spans 14 amino acids. CDR3 DNA sequence: TGTGCCATCAGAGGACAGGGCGTTGCCTATGGCTACACCTTC. It codes for CAIRGQGVAYGYTF.

CDR3 DNA sequence: TGTGCCAGCAGCTTAGGGCCAGGGAACACTGAAGCTTTCTTT. Protein: CASSLGPGNTEAFF. The chain employs TRBV7-2 and TRBJ1-1; D gene uncertain. The ends were cut back, 1 base at V and 1 base at J, with 7 bases in the middle. This CDR3 has 14 amino acids. CDR1 SGHTA and CDR2 FQGNSA come from the germline V gene.

This chain connects TRBV7-3 to TRBJ1-1; 7 bases map to TRBD1. The CDR3 runs 15 residues. Germline values: CDR1 SGHTA, CDR2 FQGTGA. Trimming took 0 bases from V and 4 from J; bases not matched to a gene: 5. CDR3 residues: CASSLTGGGGTEAFF. The CDR3 DNA follows: TGTGCCAGCAGCTTAACAGGGGGCGGCGGCACTGAAGCTTTCTTT.

This sequence joins TRBV7-1 and TRBJ2-1; 12 bases are a match to TRBD2. TRBV7-1 is noted as an ORF with a role that remains uncertain. This CDR3 contains 24 residues. The trim removed 3 bases at V and 0 bases at J, leaving 24 bases unmatched. CDR3 nucleotide sequence: TGTGCCAGCAGCTCTATTGGGCGGTTTACTACAGGACTAGCGGGGCCGAACTCCTACAATGAGCAGTTCTTC. This codes for CASSSIGRFTTGLAGPNSYNEQFF.